What follows are 32 T cell receptor beta chains derived from one specimen sequenced in a study of T cells in Graves' hyperthyroidism and ophthalmopathy. Authors of the study amplified TCR beta CDR3 regions from RNA transcripts. First-round RT-PCR targeting the TCR CDR3 was performed with the HTBI primer set. Using its own MiXCR run on the multiplex PCR reads, TCRdb lists one record per CDR3 protein. This sample carries roughly 500,000 distinct CDR3 sequences, more than 11% of them seen once, and the ten largest clones take roughly 5.7%. Sequences were obtained from blood. The receptor set was obtained from a woman in her 30s with Graves' hyperthyroidism that later progressed to Graves' ophthalmopathy.

This clonotype was seen many times. This rearrangement joins TRBV9 to TRBJ2-5; no clear D. The V and J ends lost 0 bases and 2 bases respectively, with 2 bases between them. Germline V gives CDR1 SGDLS, CDR2 YYNGEE. CDR3 length: 12 amino acids. Here the CDR3 DNA reads TGTGCCAGCAGCGTAGCTCAAGAGACCCAGTACTTC. Translation: CASSVAQETQYF.

This clonotype showed up many times. The V call is TRBV3-1, the J call TRBJ1-1, with D possibly TRBD1 on 5 matching bases. Germline V gene sequence: CDR1 LGHDT, CDR2 YNNKEL (reference sequence). V lost 2 bases and J lost 5, with 9 bases in between. This CDR3 comprises 13 residues. The CDR3 is CASSQRGGTEAFF. For the CDR3, the DNA is TGTGCCAGCAGCCAAAGGGGAGGGACTGAAGCTTTCTTT. Together with reference TRBV3-1 and TRBJ1-1, the CDR3 gives the full variable domain: DTAVSQTPKYLVTQMGNDKSIKCEQNLGHDTMYWYKQDSKKFLKIMFSYNNKELIINETVPNRFSPKSPDKAHLNLHINSLELGDSAVYFCASSQRGGTEAFFGQGTRLTVV.

The sample holds a few counts of this clonotype. V and J are TRBV19 and TRBJ2-2, with TRBD2 matching over 8 bases. V gave up 6 bases and J gave up 5 bases; unmatched junction bases: 11. Germline V gene data show CDR1 as LNHDA and CDR2 as SQIVND (reference sequence). The CDR3 contains 16 residues. The CDR3: CASSIAAGVGTGELFF. For the CDR3, the DNA is TGTGCCAGTAGCATCGCAGCGGGAGTTGGGACCGGGGAGCTGTTTTTT.

The chain is built from TRBV7-6 and TRBJ2-3; 11 bases align to TRBD2. Germline values: CDR1 SGHVS, CDR2 FNYEAQ. V shed 1 base and J 3 bases; nucleotides not matched to a gene: 6. The CDR3 runs 17 residues. The CDR3: CASSLGLAGSTTDTQYF. The CDR3 nucleotides read TGTGCCAGCAGCTTAGGACTAGCGGGGTCAACGACAGATACGCAGTATTTT.

This chain joins TRBV4-1 and TRBJ1-2, with D possibly matching TRBD1 (5 bases). CDR1 is MGHRA, CDR2 YSYEKL, per germline. V shed 2 bases and J shed 4 bases, with 11 bases lying between them. The CDR3 runs to 14 residues. As DNA, the CDR3 is TGCGCCAGCAGCCAATCGGGACTCACCTATGGCTACACCTTC. Protein sequence: CASSQSGLTYGYTF.

The rearrangement links TRBV19 to TRBJ2-7, with 11 bases fitting TRBD1. Germline loops: CDR1 LNHDA, CDR2 SQIVND (reference sequence). Trimming took 7 bases from V and 0 from J; bases not matched to a gene: 14. The CDR3 covers 18 residues. The CDR3 coding sequence is TGTGCCAGTACCAGGTCCGGGACAGGGGGGGCCTCCTCCTACGAGCAGTACTTC. Its translation: CASTRSGTGGASSYEQYF.

The V call is TRBV19, the J call TRBJ2-7, with D perhaps matching TRBD2 (6 bases). V was shortened by 3 bases and J by 0 bases, with 21 bases between the two germline ends. The CDR3 length is 18 residues. The germline V gene encodes CDR1 LNHDA and CDR2 SQIVND (reference sequence). CDR3 residues: CASSIKPSLAMISYEQYF. CDR3 nucleotide sequence: TGTGCCAGTAGTATCAAACCATCCCTAGCGATGATCTCCTACGAGCAGTACTTC.

This clonotype showed up many times. This sequence joins TRBV28 and TRBJ1-1, with D possibly TRBD1 on 6 matching bases. CDR3 size: 12 residues. The germline V gene encodes CDR1 MDHEN and CDR2 SYDVKM. Trimming took off 5 bases at V and 6 bases at J, with 10 bases between the two ends. CDR3 residues: CASSLPGAEAFF. The DNA for the CDR3 is TGTGCCAGCAGTCTTCCAGGGGCTGAAGCTTTCTTT.

The chain has TRBV20-1 and TRBJ2-7; D not resolved. Trimming stripped 5 bases from V and 3 bases from J, with 14 bases between. From germline, CDR1 is DFQATT and CDR2 SNEGSKA (reference sequence). The CDR3 loop spans 13 amino acids. The CDR3 DNA reads as TGCAGTGCTGCCAGTCGGCTGTACTACGAGCAGTACTTC. Translating it yields CSAASRLYYEQYF.

This clonotype has a count of ten or more. The chain uses TRBV6-2 or TRBV6-3 and TRBJ1-5; weak D call: TRBD1 (5 bases). The germline V gene encodes CDR1 MNHEY and CDR2 SVGEGT. The CDR3 has 14 residues. The V and J ends lost 5 bases and 3 bases respectively, with 11 bases between them. The CDR3 loop reads CASSNRDFNQPQHF. The CDR3 DNA reads TGTGCCAGCAGTAACCGGGACTTCAATCAGCCCCAGCATTTT.

The gene calls are TRBV20-1 and TRBJ2-5; maybe TRBD2 (6 bases). Germline V gives CDR1 DFQATT, CDR2 SNEGSKA (reference sequence). The germline V and J ends were trimmed by 6 bases and 5 bases, with 16 bases remaining between them. CDR3 length: 13 residues. CDR3 DNA: TGCAGTGCCAGGCGACTAGAGTGGGAGACCCAGTACTTC. This gives the protein CSARRLEWETQYF.

This clonotype was observed at least ten times. The J gene is TRBJ1-4, the V gene TRBV5-1; D is perhaps TRBD1 (6 bases). In germline, CDR1 is SGHRS, CDR2 YFSETQ. Trimming shortened V by 2 bases and J by 8 bases, and 16 bases separated the two germline ends. The CDR3 totals 15 residues. In DNA, the CDR3 is TGCGCCAGCAGCTTCCAGGGGAGGCAGGAGGAAAAACTGTTTTTT. Its protein product is CASSFQGRQEEKLFF.

V is TRBV9 and J is TRBJ2-1, with D uncertain. V gave up 3 bases and J gave up 5 bases, with 9 bases separating them. The CDR3 sequence is 13 residues long. From germline, CDR1 is SGDLS and CDR2 YYNGEE. CDR3 nucleotide sequence: TGTGCCAGCAGCGGGCCTTATGACAATGAGCAGTTCTTC. Translating gives CASSGPYDNEQFF.

At least ten counts were recorded for this clonotype. V is TRBV19 and J is TRBJ2-6; 10 bases are a match to TRBD1. J gave up 2 bases and V 5 bases, and 9 bases lay outside the gene matches. CDR3 length: 18 amino acids. Germline V gene data show CDR1 as LNHDA and CDR2 as SQIVND (reference sequence). CDR3 protein: CASSARQGASTGANVLTF. CDR3 DNA sequence: TGTGCCAGTAGTGCGCGACAGGGGGCGTCCACTGGGGCCAACGTCCTGACTTTC.

This clonotype appeared many times. This chain uses TRBV28 with TRBJ1-5, with 7 bases matching TRBD1. The V gene end was trimmed by 5 bases and the J gene end by 0 bases; junction bases not matched to a gene: 4. The CDR3 is made up of 15 amino acids. Germline V gene sequence: CDR1 MDHEN, CDR2 SYDVKM. The CDR3 is CASSLGQPSNQPQHF. CDR3 DNA: TGTGCCAGCAGTCTGGGACAGCCTAGCAATCAGCCCCAGCATTTT.

This clonotype was picked up many times. The V gene is TRBV2, the J gene TRBJ1-3; maybe TRBD1 (5 bases). Germline CDR1 reads SNHLY; CDR2 reads FYNNEI. V was pared by 6 bases and J by 0 bases, with 21 bases between. The length of the CDR3 is 18 residues. The CDR3 here is CASRDFNRFGDSGNTIYF. CDR3 coding DNA: TGTGCCAGCAGGGATTTTAACAGGTTTGGGGACTCTGGAAACACCATATATTTT.

The table lists this clonotype with many counts. The chain carries TRBV20-1 and TRBJ1-5; maybe TRBD1 (5 bases). The V and J ends lost 3 bases and 4 bases respectively, with 10 bases between them. The germline CDR1 and CDR2 sequences are DFQATT and SNEGSKA (reference sequence). The CDR3 sequence is 13 residues long. CDR3: CSASLDTNQPQHF. As DNA, the CDR3 is TGCAGTGCTAGTCTGGACACAAATCAGCCCCAGCATTTT.

There are many counts of this clonotype. The genes are TRBV3-1 and TRBJ1-2; no firm D call. CDR1 is LGHDT, CDR2 YNNKEL, per germline (reference sequence). V was shortened by 4 bases and J by 2 bases, with 8 bases between the two germline ends. CDR3 length: 13 residues. The CDR3 loop is CASSPDSNYGYTF. The CDR3 bases are TGTGCCAGCAGCCCTGACTCGAACTATGGCTACACCTTC.

At least ten counts were recorded for this clonotype. The rearrangement joins TRBV6-6 to TRBJ1-2; possibly TRBD1 for D (5 bases). The V end lost 2 bases, the J end lost 1 base, and 14 bases lay between the germline ends. CDR3 size: 16 residues. Germline lookup yields CDR1 MNHNY and CDR2 SVGAGI (reference sequence). The chain's CDR3 is CASSYPSGRVNYGYTF. The CDR3 region has the DNA TGTGCCAGCAGTTACCCGTCAGGCAGGGTTAACTATGGCTACACCTTC.

This clonotype was observed many times. This chain uses TRBV6-2 or TRBV6-3 with TRBJ1-2; D remains unclear. Trimming took off 0 bases at V and 4 bases at J, with 9 bases between the two ends. CDR1 and CDR2 (germline): MNHEY, SVGEGT. The CDR3 consists of 14 residues. CDR3 protein: CASSYSTVSYGYTF. CDR3 in DNA: TGTGCCAGCAGTTACTCGACTGTCAGCTATGGCTACACCTTC.

This clonotype was seen more than once but under ten times. The chain uses TRBV20-1 and TRBJ2-7; D is ambiguous. The CDR3 has 13 amino acids. Per the germline V gene, CDR1 is DFQATT and CDR2 is SNEGSKA (reference sequence). Trimming stripped 5 bases from V and 0 bases from J, with 11 bases between. CDR3 in DNA: TGCAGTGCTTATCTAGTCGGCTCCTACGAGCAGTACTTC. Translated: CSAYLVGSYEQYF.

This clonotype was picked up many times. This chain connects TRBV7-9 to TRBJ1-1; possibly TRBD1 for D (5 bases). The CDR3 length is 13 residues. V was pared by 3 bases and J by 3 bases, with 8 bases between. In germline, CDR1 is SEHNR, CDR2 FQNEAQ (reference sequence). The CDR3 here is CASSFRQYTEAFF. The CDR3 region has the DNA TGTGCCAGCAGCTTCAGACAGTACACTGAAGCTTTCTTT.

This clonotype has a count of ten or more. J is TRBJ2-1 and V is TRBV6-2 or TRBV6-3; D may correspond to TRBD1 or TRBD2 (5 bases each). Trimming removed 1 base at V and 6 bases at J, with 10 bases between. The CDR3 runs 14 residues. Germline values: CDR1 MNHEY, CDR2 SVGEGT. This chain's CDR3 is CASSYLSGGNEQFF. CDR3 bases: TGTGCCAGCAGTTACTTATCTGGGGGCAATGAGCAGTTCTTC.

Concerning this clonotype: Being one base from a much bigger clone, this may be a read error. Without the conserved terminal phenylalanine or tryptophan, this CDR3 likely stems from a read error. V usage is TRBV20-1 and J usage is TRBJ2-7; D not certain. Trimming took 0 bases from V and 3 from J, leaving 12 bases between them. Germline V lookup: CDR1 DFQATT, CDR2 SNEGSKA (reference sequence). CDR3 length equals 14 residues. As DNA, the CDR3 is TGCAGTGCTAGAGATGGCGCGGCTAACTACGAGCAGTACCTC. It codes for CSARDGAANYEQYL.

The table lists this clonotype with many counts. This sequence joins TRBV12-3 or TRBV12-4 and TRBJ1-1, with a weak D call TRBD1 (5 bases). The CDR3 is 15 residues long. V was clipped by 5 bases and J by 4 bases, with 17 bases between them. Here the CDR3 reads CASSISSGWITEAFF. CDR3 in DNA: TGTGCCAGCAGTATATCCTCAGGGTGGATCACTGAAGCTTTCTTT.

This sequence joins TRBV10-3 and TRBJ1-2, with 8 bases identical to TRBD1. The junction had 12 bases not matched to a gene; V was cut back by 4 bases and J by 5 bases. The CDR3 is made up of 16 amino acids. Germline V lookup: CDR1 ENHRY, CDR2 SYGVKD. The CDR3 here is CAISGPTGTGEYGYTF. CDR3 in DNA: TGTGCCATCAGTGGGCCGACAGGGACAGGCGAATATGGCTACACCTTC.

This clonotype was seen more than once but under ten times. V is TRBV2 and J is TRBJ2-1; tentatively, D is TRBD1 (6 bases). The CDR3 spans 14 residues. Trimming removed 7 bases from V and 3 bases from J, with 13 bases in between. The germline V gene has CDR1 SNHLY and CDR2 FYNNEI. The CDR3 region is CASTPHRDYNEQFF. CDR3 nucleotide sequence: TGTGCCAGCACACCCCACAGGGACTACAATGAGCAGTTCTTC. The full variable domain, its missing parts supplied by reference TRBV2 and TRBJ2-1, is EPEVTQTPSHQVTQMGQEVILRCVPISNHLYFYWYRQILGQKVEFLVSFYNNEISEKSEIFDDQFSVERPDGSNFTLKIRSTKLEDSAMYFCASTPHRDYNEQFFGPGTRLTVL.

This clonotype was found many times. This chain links TRBV29-1 with TRBJ1-1; D may be TRBD1 (5 bases). Germline CDR1 and CDR2: SQVTM and ANQGSEA. Trimming pared 6 bases from V and 0 bases from J, leaving 14 bases between. This CDR3 has 14 amino acids. CDR3: CSVKVQGLNTEAFF. The CDR3 DNA is TGCAGCGTGAAGGTGCAGGGTTTGAACACTGAAGCTTTCTTT.

This clonotype has more than one count but fewer than ten. The V call is TRBV13, the J call TRBJ1-1; TRBD1 might be the D (5 bases). V gave up 3 bases and J gave up 0 bases, with 14 bases separating them. The CDR3 covers 16 residues. Germline CDR1 and CDR2: PRHDT and FYEKMQ (reference sequence). The CDR3 here is CASSFRPDSLNTEAFF. In nucleotides, the CDR3 is TGTGCCAGCAGCTTTCGCCCAGACAGCTTGAACACTGAAGCTTTCTTT.

This sequence joins TRBV6-1 and TRBJ2-6; D not resolved. Trimming cost V 2 bases and J 0 bases, with 11 bases left between them. The length of the CDR3 is 17 residues. Germline CDR1 MNHNS, CDR2 SASEGT. CDR3 in amino acids: CASSEQAPGSGANVLTF. The CDR3 nucleotides read TGTGCCAGCAGTGAACAAGCCCCGGGCTCTGGGGCCAACGTCCTGACTTTC.

There are a few counts of this clonotype. Possible read error: a much larger clone is one base away. The chain links TRBV12-3 or TRBV12-4 to TRBJ2-1; the match to TRBD2 covers 11 bases. The CDR3 totals 17 residues. The CDR3 DNA reads as TGTGCCAGCAGTTTGGCCCTTAGTACTAGCGGGAGAGGAGAGCAGTGCTTC. It codes for CASSLALSTSGRGEQCF.

In this sample, this clonotype turned up many times. J is TRBJ1-3 and V is TRBV9, with D tentatively TRBD1 (5 bases). Germline CDR1 SGDLS, CDR2 YYNGEE. The CDR3 length is 17 residues. V lost 1 base, J lost 0 bases, and 14 bases lay in between. The CDR3 DNA reads TGTGCCAGCAGCGTAAGTCAGGCAGGGACCTCTGGAAACACCATATATTTT. Protein: CASSVSQAGTSGNTIYF.